A single sample gave rise to the 20 T cell receptor beta chains below, sequenced in a study of cytomegalovirus exposure and HLA in healthy donors. The PCR ran on 60 Vbeta and 13 Jbeta primers. Sequenced by immunoSEQ multiplex PCR; TCRdb stores in-frame clones only, minus some. The sample has 90,000 to 110,000 clones, around 70% seen once. Input material: PBMCs. Receptors were obtained from a woman between 65 and 79 years old in good health and CMV-seropositive.

The rearrangement joins TRBV2 to TRBJ2-1, with a tentative D call TRBD2 (7 bases). Germline CDR1 SNHLY, CDR2 FYNNEI. CDR3 length: 16 amino acids. Trimming left V 0 bases short and J 9 bases short, with 18 bases between. In nucleotides, the CDR3 is TGTGCCAGCAGTGAAGCTTGGGTGGGGGGGCAGAGTGAGCAGTTCTTC. Its translation is CASSEAWVGGQSEQFF.

The chain recombines TRBV11-1 with TRBJ2-5; D possibly corresponds to TRBD2 (5 bases). The length of the CDR3 is 12 residues. Germline values: CDR1 SGHAT, CDR2 FQDESV (reference sequence). V dropped 3 bases and J dropped 4 bases, with 6 bases sitting between them. The chain's CDR3 is CASSFAGETQYF. CDR3 DNA: TGTGCCAGCAGCTTTGCGGGAGAGACCCAGTACTTC. Using reference TRBV11-1 and TRBJ2-5 for the parts outside the CDR3, the full variable domain is EAEVAQSPRYKITEKSQAVAFWCDPISGHATLYWYRQILGQGPELLVQFQDESVVDDSQLPKDRFSAERLKGVDSTLKIQPAELGDSAMYLCASSFAGETQYFGPGTRLLVL.

This clone was detected once. The chain is built from TRBV5-1 and TRBJ2-5; 8 bases are a match to TRBD2. Trimming took 1 base from V and 1 from J; bases not matched to a gene: 0. The CDR3 is made up of 14 amino acids. Germline CDR1 and CDR2: SGHRS and YFSETQ. The CDR3 region has the DNA TGCGCCAGCAGCTTGACTAGCGGCCAAGAGACCCAGTACTTC. Encoded protein: CASSLTSGQETQYF.

The chain uses TRBV18 and TRBJ2-5; the match to TRBD2 covers 15 bases. V was pared by 3 bases and J by 5 bases, with 10 bases of the junction left unmatched. CDR3 length: 18 amino acids. CDR1 KGHSH and CDR2 LQKENI come from the germline V gene. Here the CDR3 DNA reads TGTGCCAGCTCACCCCGGACTAGCGGGGGGGCCGGCCGGGAGACCCAGTACTTC. Protein product: CASSPRTSGGAGRETQYF.

The rearrangement links TRBV5-1 to TRBJ2-5, with 9 nucleotides matching TRBD2. The CDR3 runs 14 residues. V lost 5 bases, J lost 5 bases, and 7 bases stayed unmatched. Germline CDR1 is SGHRS and CDR2 is YFSETQ. The CDR3 nucleotides read TGCGCCAGCAGAGGCGGGGGGGCGGGTGAGACCCAGTACTTC. Encoded protein: CASRGGGAGETQYF. The variable domain in full, with the rest retrieved from reference TRBV5-1 and TRBJ2-5, is KAGVTQTPRYLIKTRGQQVTLSCSPISGHRSVSWYQQTPGQGLQFLFEYFSETQRNKGNFPGRFSGRQFSNSRSEMNVSTLELGDSALYLCASRGGGAGETQYFGPGTRLLVL.

Written as DNA, the CDR3 is TGTGCCAGCAGCCGGTGGACAGGTCTGTTTCAAGAGACCCAGTACTTC. The encoded protein is CASSRWTGLFQETQYF. The chain combines TRBV5-6 with TRBJ2-5, with 7 positions matching TRBD1. CDR3 length: 16 residues. J lost 2 bases, V lost 4 bases, and 11 bases had no gene match. The germline V gene encodes CDR1 SGHDT and CDR2 YYEEEE. The complete variable domain, with remaining parts taken from reference TRBV5-6 and TRBJ2-5, reads DAGVTQSPTHLIKTRGQQVTLRCSPKSGHDTVSWYQQALGQGPQFIFQYYEEEERQRGNFPDRFSGHQFPNYSSELNVNALLLGDSALYLCASSRWTGLFQETQYFGPGTRLLVL.

The CDR3 loop is CATSRDEGAGSGRKLFF. The CDR3 DNA reads TGTGCCACCAGCAGAGATGAGGGGGCGGGGTCGGGGCGGAAACTGTTTTTT. The chain uses TRBV15 and TRBJ1-4; 7 nucleotides align to TRBD1. J lost 11 bases, V lost 0 bases, and 15 bases had no gene match. The CDR3 has 17 residues. The germline V gene encodes CDR1 LNHNV and CDR2 YYDKDF (reference sequence).

The chain recombines TRBV30 with TRBJ1-4, with TRBD1 identical over 7 bases. The CDR3 runs 12 residues. The junction had 2 bases not matched to a gene; V was cut back by 4 bases and J by 6 bases. Germline V gene data show CDR1 as GTSNPN and CDR2 as SVGIG (reference sequence). CDR3 bases: TGTGCCTGGAAGGGGGCAGATGAAAAACTGTTTTTT. The encoded protein is CAWKGADEKLFF.

This clone appeared a few times. The chain is built from TRBV6-5 and TRBJ1-1; TRBD1 is a possible D gene (6 bases). The V and J ends lost 0 bases and 8 bases respectively, with 13 bases between them. Looked up from germline, CDR1 is MNHEY and CDR2 is SVGAGI. CDR3 length: 14 residues. CDR3 bases: TGTGCCAGCAGTTACTCGACAGGCCGAGAGGAAGCTTTCTTT. Amino acid sequence: CASSYSTGREEAFF.

The genes are TRBV5-6 and TRBJ1-5; no clear D gene. V gave up 0 bases and J gave up 4 bases, with 5 bases separating them. This CDR3 contains 13 residues. The germline V gene has CDR1 SGHDT and CDR2 YYEEEE. This chain's CDR3 is CASSLGVNQPQHF. The CDR3 region has the DNA TGTGCCAGCAGCTTGGGTGTAAATCAGCCCCAGCATTTT.

The chain couples TRBV7-9 to TRBJ2-2, with D possibly TRBD2 on 8 matching bases. The V end was cut by 5 bases, the J end by 6 bases, with 22 bases between. The CDR3 totals 17 residues. Germline V lookup: CDR1 SEHNR, CDR2 FQNEAQ (reference sequence). The CDR3 sequence is CASSDKGAEGLAGELFF. In DNA form, the CDR3 reads TGTGCCAGCAGCGACAAGGGGGCGGAGGGACTAGCCGGGGAGCTGTTTTTT.

V usage is TRBV6-6 and J usage is TRBJ2-5; 10 bases are shared with TRBD2. CDR1 and CDR2 from the germline V gene are MNHNY and SVGAGI (reference sequence). V was pared by 5 bases and J by 4 bases, with 4 bases of the junction left unmatched. The CDR3 runs to 14 residues. As DNA, the CDR3 is TGTGCCAGCAGTAGCGGGGGGGCTCGAGAGACCCAGTACTTC. Translating it yields CASSSGGARETQYF.

This rearrangement joins TRBV7-9 to TRBJ2-2; tentatively, D is TRBD1 (6 bases). Germline V CDR1 and CDR2: SEHNR, FQNEAQ (reference sequence). The CDR3 extends over 15 amino acids. V was cut by 6 bases and J by 4 bases, with 15 bases left in between. The chain's CDR3 is CASSPQGFGTGELFF. The CDR3 DNA sequence: TGTGCCAGCAGTCCACAGGGATTTGGCACCGGGGAGCTGTTTTTT.

The chain combines TRBV2 with TRBJ2-1; 11 bases are shared with TRBD2. This CDR3 comprises 18 residues. Germline assignment: CDR1 SNHLY and CDR2 FYNNEI. V was clipped by 6 bases and J by 7 bases; unmatched bases: 17. The CDR3 loop reads CASRPLAGGTATVNEQFF. As DNA, the CDR3 is TGTGCCAGCAGGCCCCTAGCGGGGGGCACCGCTACGGTGAATGAGCAGTTCTTC.

The rearrangement joins TRBV19 to TRBJ1-6; D gene ambiguous. Looked up from germline, CDR1 is LNHDA and CDR2 is SQIVND (reference sequence). V was clipped by 6 bases and J by 7 bases, with 16 bases between them. CDR3 length: 15 residues. The CDR3 region is CASRGSQLQNSPLHF. The CDR3 coding sequence is TGTGCCAGTAGGGGCAGTCAGCTGCAGAATTCACCCCTCCACTTT.

About this clone: One end of the junction is discordant with germline, which a read error may explain. J is TRBJ1-4 and V is TRBV7-7; 9 bases map to TRBD1. CDR3 length: 13 residues. Per the germline V gene, CDR1 is SSHAT and CDR2 is FNYEAQ (reference sequence). The CDR3 region has the DNA TGTGCTAGCAGCCGACAGGGGGGCGAAAAACTGTTTTTT. It specifies CASSRQGGEKLFF.

The gene calls are TRBV5-1 and TRBJ1-2; 9 nucleotides align to TRBD1. J was trimmed by 6 bases and V by 4 bases; bases with no gene match: 13. The CDR3 sequence is 16 residues long. CDR1 SGHRS and CDR2 YFSETQ come from the germline V gene. The CDR3 nucleotides are TGCGCCAGCAGCCCAGGGACTGGGACAGGGCTGGATGGCTACACCTTC. Its protein is CASSPGTGTGLDGYTF.

This clone was seen a single time. The V and J genes are TRBV7-2 and TRBJ1-1, with D possibly being TRBD1 (5 bases). CDR3 length: 13 residues. Germline assignment: CDR1 SGHTA and CDR2 FQGNSA. V lost 4 bases and J lost 5, with 11 bases in between. This chain's CDR3 is CASSSGGRTEAFF. Written as DNA, the CDR3 is TGTGCCAGCAGCTCCGGGGGGAGGACTGAAGCTTTCTTT. The full variable domain, completed using reference TRBV7-2 and TRBJ1-1, is GAGVSQSPSNKVTEKGKDVELRCDPISGHTALYWYRQSLGQGLEFLIYFQGNSAPDKSGLPSDRFSAERTGGSVSTLTIQRTQQEDSAVYLCASSSGGRTEAFFGQGTRLTVV.

The chain has TRBV10-3 and TRBJ2-3; 9 bases map to TRBD1. This CDR3 is 13 amino acids long. The trim removed 10 bases at V and 3 bases at J, leaving 5 bases unmatched. Germline loops: CDR1 ENHRY, CDR2 SYGVKD. The CDR3 DNA reads as TGTGCCACCGGGACAGGGAGGACAGATACGCAGTATTTT. Its protein product is CATGTGRTDTQYF.

The chain carries TRBV15 and TRBJ2-7, with TRBD1 identical over 9 bases. Germline-derived CDR1 and CDR2 are LNHNV and YYDKDF (reference sequence). This CDR3 spans 18 amino acids. V was pared by 4 bases and J by 1 base, with 14 bases of the junction left unmatched. The CDR3 region is CATSTGGTGRERSYEQYF. CDR3 DNA: TGTGCCACCAGCACCGGAGGGACAGGGAGGGAGAGGTCCTACGAGCAGTACTTC.